The present TCR beta chain was sequenced within a study of post-analysis software for immune sequencing data. Unique molecular identifiers were built into the TCR beta cDNA libraries. The authors obtained roughly 500,000 cDNA molecules from roughly 1 to 10 million T cells. TCRdb itself ran the PCR reads through MiXCR, one entry per CDR3 protein. This sample has about 150,000 distinct CDR3 sequences, with roughly 31% found just once. The study, taken as a whole, reports: Normalized Chao1 diversity was significantly reduced in patients versus controls. Analysis by F measure revealed that same-batch samples clustered strongly together. Four or five TRBV segments (TRBV5-6, TRBV5-1 and TRBV20-1 among them) occurred more frequently in patients than in controls.

This clonotype was found many times. Antigen: not known. Germline V gene data show CDR1 as DFQATT and CDR2 as SNEGSKA (reference sequence). With V trimmed by 6 bases and J by 1 base, 5 bases remained unmatched. This CDR3 is 15 amino acids long. This sequence joins TRBV20-1 and TRBJ2-1, with TRBD2 matching over 11 bases. The clonotype was recovered from a girl aged 5-17 years with multiple sclerosis. The sample was blood. The CDR3 loop is CSAVVAGGSYNEQFF. The CDR3 DNA follows: TGCAGTGCCGTCGTAGCGGGAGGGTCCTACAATGAGCAGTTCTTC.